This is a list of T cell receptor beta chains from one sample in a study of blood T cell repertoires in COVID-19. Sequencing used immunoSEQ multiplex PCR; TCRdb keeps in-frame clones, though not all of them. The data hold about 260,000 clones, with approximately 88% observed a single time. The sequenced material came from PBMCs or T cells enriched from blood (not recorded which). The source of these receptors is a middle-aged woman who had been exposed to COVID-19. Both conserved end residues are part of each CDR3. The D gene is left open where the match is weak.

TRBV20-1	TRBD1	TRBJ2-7	TGCAGTGCTCGAACAGGGGGCGAGCAGTACTTC	CSARTGGEQYF
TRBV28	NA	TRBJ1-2	TGTGCCAGCAGTTTAGCGGGGGCGCATGGCTATGGCTACACCTTC	CASSLAGAHGYGYTF
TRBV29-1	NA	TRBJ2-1	TGCAGCGTTGATAAGTCTAGAGCCTACAATGAGCAGTTCTTC	CSVDKSRAYNEQFF
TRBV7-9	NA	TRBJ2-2	TGTGCCAGCAGCTTAGGATACAGGTCTAACACCGGGGAGCTGTTTTTT	CASSLGYRSNTGELFF
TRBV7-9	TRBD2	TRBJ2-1	TGTGCCAGCAGCCCGAGGACTAGCGGGTACAATCCTGAGCAGTTCTTC	CASSPRTSGYNPEQFF
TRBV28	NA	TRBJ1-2	TGTGCCAGCAGTTTCAGGTTAGGCCAAGATGGCTACACCTTC	CASSFRLGQDGYTF
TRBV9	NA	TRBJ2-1	TGTGCCAGCAGCGTCCCGGGATACAATGAGCAGTTCTTC	CASSVPGYNEQFF
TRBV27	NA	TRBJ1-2	TGTGCCAGCAGAGAAGGCGGCTATGGCTACACCTTC	CASREGGYGYTF
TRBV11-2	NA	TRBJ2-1	TGTGCCAGCAGCTTACGCTTAGACAACAATGAGCAGTTCTTC	CASSLRLDNNEQFF
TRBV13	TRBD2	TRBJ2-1	TGTGCCAGCAGCTCGTGGACTAGCGGGGGAGTTTTCAGCTCCTACAATGAGCAGTTCTTC	CASSSWTSGGVFSSYNEQFF
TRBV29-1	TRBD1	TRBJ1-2	TGCAGCGCCCTCTTAGGGGGCACGAACTATGGCTACACCTTC	CSALLGGTNYGYTF
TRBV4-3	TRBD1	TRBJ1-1	TGCGCCAGCAGCCAAGGGGACAGGGACACTGAAGCTTTCTTT	CASSQGDRDTEAFF
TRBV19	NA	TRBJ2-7	TGTGCCAGTAGTATAAGTGGGGCTCCCTACGAGCAGTACTTC	CASSISGAPYEQYF
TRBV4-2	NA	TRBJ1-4	TGTGCCAGCAGCCAAGATAATGGGGGCTTTAATGAAAAACTGTTTTTT	CASSQDNGGFNEKLFF
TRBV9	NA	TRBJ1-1	TGTGCCAGCAGCCCTCAGGGGCTACATGCTTTCTTT	CASSPQGLHAFF
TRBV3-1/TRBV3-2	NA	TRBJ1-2	TGTGCCAGCAGCCCCAGGGCCCCCTATGGCTACACCTTC	CASSPRAPYGYTF